This T cell receptor (beta chain) was captured in a study of blood T cell repertoires in COVID-19. Study as a whole: PBMCs, B-cell-depleted T cells, or T cells were the source of the cDNA or gDNA that made up the material.

Assay used: immunoSEQ multiplex PCR; TCRdb lists only in-frame clones, some missing. The data show 190,000 or so clones, 90% seen once. Trimming at V came to 4 bases and at J to 5 bases, leaving 3 bases not matched to a gene. CDR1 and CDR2 (germline): LGHNA, YNFKEQ. The CDR3 totals 15 residues. The sample comprised peripheral blood. This sequence joins TRBV4-2 and TRBJ2-3; 13 bases line up with TRBD2. This sequence was found in a man between 45 and 60 years old with acute or convalescent COVID-19. CDR3 region: CASSPGLAGVDTQYF. DNA of the CDR3: TGTGCCAGCAGCCCCGGACTAGCGGGAGTAGATACGCAGTATTTT.